The source of this T cell receptor beta chain is a study of shared clonotypes between healthy human individuals. This CDR3 comprises 20 residues. V lost 1 base to trimming and J lost 4 bases; unmatched junction nucleotides: 19. Germline CDR1 is LGHNA and CDR2 is YNFKEQ. To note about this clone: Its specificity is not known.

Study conclusions and caveats: Among donors, clonotype sharing was expected to be affected by sequencing depth.

The protocol was immunoSEQ multiplex PCR, while the TCRdb copy is restricted to in-frame clones and leaves out a portion. The sample consists of over 700,000 clones, about two thirds of them appearing once. This chain links TRBV4-2 with TRBJ2-7; 10 bases line up with TRBD2. The sample was memory CD4+ T cells sorted from blood. The subset was: CD45RA-negative fraction. This sequence was found in a woman aged 25 to 39 in good health. The CDR3 DNA follows: TGTGCCAGCAGCCAAGCAGGGGGGACTAGCGACCAGTTGGGGATTTACGAGCAGTACTTC. This sequence encodes CASSQAGGTSDQLGIYEQYF.